The entry that follows covers one T cell receptor (beta chain) sequence. The CDR3 extends over 14 amino acids. CDR1 is MDHEN and CDR2 is SYDVKM in the germline V gene. J was trimmed by 6 bases and V by 6 bases; bases with no gene match: 11. As handled by the study authors: Reference gene primers were amplified, and this amplification served to estimate nucleated cell counts. Libraries were prepared by immunoSEQ multiplex PCR; TCRdb keeps only in-frame clonotypes and omits some of them. V and J calls and clone size follow that table, whereas D and trimming were derived from the DNA. The repertoire holds around 57,000 clones, roughly 87% seen once, with 20% to 25% in the top ten. The sample originates from a study of blood T cell repertoires in COVID-19. Study-level background: COVID-19 samples from acute and convalescent phases originated in the United States, Italy and Spain. Sources were T cells, B-cell-depleted T cells, or PBMCs; the material itself was cDNA or gDNA.

The receptor's source is a woman in her sixties or seventies with acute or convalescent COVID-19. Specimen: peripheral blood. This chain joins TRBV28 and TRBJ2-7; 7 bases are a match to TRBD1. DNA of the CDR3: TGTGCCAGCAGAGAATGGCTCTACAGGGGCGAGCAGTACTTC. This translates into CASREWLYRGEQYF.